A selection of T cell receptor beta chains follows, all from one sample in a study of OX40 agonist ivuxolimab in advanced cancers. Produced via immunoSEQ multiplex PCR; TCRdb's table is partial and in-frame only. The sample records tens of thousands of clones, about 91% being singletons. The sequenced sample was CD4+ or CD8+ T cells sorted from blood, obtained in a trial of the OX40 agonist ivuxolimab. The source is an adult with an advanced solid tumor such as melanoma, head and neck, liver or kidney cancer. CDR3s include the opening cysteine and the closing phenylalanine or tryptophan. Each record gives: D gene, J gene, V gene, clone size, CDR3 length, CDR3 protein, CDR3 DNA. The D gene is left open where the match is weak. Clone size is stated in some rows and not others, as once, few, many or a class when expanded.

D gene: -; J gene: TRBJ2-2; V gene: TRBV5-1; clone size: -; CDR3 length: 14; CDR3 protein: CASSFHTDTGELFF; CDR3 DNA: TGCGCCAGCAGCTTTCACACAGACACCGGGGAGCTGTTTTTT
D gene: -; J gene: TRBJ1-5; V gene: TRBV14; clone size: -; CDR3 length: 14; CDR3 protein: CASSLGGSNQPQHF; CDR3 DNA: TGTGCCAGCAGTCTAGGGGGGAGCAATCAGCCCCAGCATTTT
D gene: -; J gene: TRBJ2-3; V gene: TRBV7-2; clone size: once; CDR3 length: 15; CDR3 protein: CASSWSTGSTDTQYF; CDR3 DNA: TGTGCCAGCAGCTGGTCGACGGGGAGCACAGATACGCAGTATTTT
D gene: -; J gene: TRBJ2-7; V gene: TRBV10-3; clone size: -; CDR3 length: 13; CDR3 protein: CAIRPTLGYEQYF; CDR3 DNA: TGTGCCATCAGACCGACGCTCGGCTACGAGCAGTACTTC
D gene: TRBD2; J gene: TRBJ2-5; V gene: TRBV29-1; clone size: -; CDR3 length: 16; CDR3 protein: CSAVALWAGRAETQYF; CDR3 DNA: TGCAGCGCCGTAGCCCTTTGGGCGGGGAGGGCAGAGACCCAGTACTTC
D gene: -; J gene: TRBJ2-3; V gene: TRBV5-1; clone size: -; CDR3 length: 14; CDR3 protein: CASSLGQVTDTQYF; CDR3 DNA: TGCGCCAGCAGCTTGGGACAGGTCACAGATACGCAGTATTTT
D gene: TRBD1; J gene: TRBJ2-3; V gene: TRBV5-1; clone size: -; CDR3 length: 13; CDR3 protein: CASKSTGQDTQYF; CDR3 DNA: TGCGCCAGCAAATCGACAGGGCAAGATACGCAGTATTTT
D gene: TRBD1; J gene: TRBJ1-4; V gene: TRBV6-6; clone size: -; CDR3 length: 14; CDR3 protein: CASSSGDRGLKLFF; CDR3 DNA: TGTGCCAGCAGTTCAGGCGACAGGGGGCTCAAACTGTTTTTT
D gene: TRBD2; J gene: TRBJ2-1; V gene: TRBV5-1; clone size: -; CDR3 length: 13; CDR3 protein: CASSPGLNNEQFF; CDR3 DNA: TGCGCCAGCAGCCCGGGACTAAACAATGAGCAGTTCTTC
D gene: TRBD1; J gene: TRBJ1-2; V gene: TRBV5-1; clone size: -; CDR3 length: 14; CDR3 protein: CASSRQGAQDGYTF; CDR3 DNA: TGCGCCAGCAGCCGGCAGGGGGCGCAGGATGGCTACACCTTC
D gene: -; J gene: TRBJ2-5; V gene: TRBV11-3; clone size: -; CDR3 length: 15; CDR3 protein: CASSSPEGTWETQYF; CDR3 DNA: TGTGCCAGCTCTAGCCCCGAGGGAACCTGGGAGACCCAGTACTTC
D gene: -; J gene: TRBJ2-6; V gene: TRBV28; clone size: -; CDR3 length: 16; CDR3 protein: CASSLQGRGGANVLTF; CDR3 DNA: TGTGCCAGCAGTTTACAGGGCCGCGGGGGGGCCAACGTCCTGACTTTC
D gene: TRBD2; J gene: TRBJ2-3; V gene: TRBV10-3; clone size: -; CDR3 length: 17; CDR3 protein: CAISGTSGGPSTDTQYF; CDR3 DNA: TGTGCCATCAGTGGGACTAGCGGGGGCCCTAGCACAGATACGCAGTATTTT
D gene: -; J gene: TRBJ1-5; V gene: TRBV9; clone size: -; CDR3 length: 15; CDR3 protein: CASSSSGVSNQPQHF; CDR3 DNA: TGTGCCAGCAGTAGCTCAGGGGTTAGCAATCAGCCCCAGCATTTT
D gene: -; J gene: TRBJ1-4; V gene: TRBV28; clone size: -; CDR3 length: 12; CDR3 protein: CASSLWDEKLFF; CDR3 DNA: TGTGCCAGCAGTTTATGGGATGAAAAACTGTTTTTT
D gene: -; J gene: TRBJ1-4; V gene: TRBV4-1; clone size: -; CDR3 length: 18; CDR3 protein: CASSQRFDGGTTNEKLFF; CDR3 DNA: TGCGCCAGCAGCCAGCGGTTTGATGGCGGAACAACTAATGAAAAACTGTTTTTT
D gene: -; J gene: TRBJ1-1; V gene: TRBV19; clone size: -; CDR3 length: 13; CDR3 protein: CASTVVLGTEAFF; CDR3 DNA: TGTGCCAGTACGGTGGTTTTGGGCACTGAAGCTTTCTTT
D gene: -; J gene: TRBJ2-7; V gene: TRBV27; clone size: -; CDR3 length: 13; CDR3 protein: CASSLYGSYEQYF; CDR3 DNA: TGTGCCAGCAGTTTATACGGCAGCTACGAGCAGTACTTC
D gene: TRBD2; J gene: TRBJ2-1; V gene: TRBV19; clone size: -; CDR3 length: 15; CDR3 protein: CASSLTSPTNNEQFF; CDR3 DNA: TGTGCCAGTAGTTTGACTAGCCCTACGAACAATGAGCAGTTCTTC
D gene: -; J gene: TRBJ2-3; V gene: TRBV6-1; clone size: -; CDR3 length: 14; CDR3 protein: CASRKKGMTDTQYF; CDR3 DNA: TGTGCCAGCAGAAAGAAGGGGATGACAGATACGCAGTATTTT
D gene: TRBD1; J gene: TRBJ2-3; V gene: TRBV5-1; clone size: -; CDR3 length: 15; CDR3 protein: CASDRDRGSTDTQYF; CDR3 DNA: TGCGCCAGCGACCGGGACAGGGGTTCCACAGATACGCAGTATTTT
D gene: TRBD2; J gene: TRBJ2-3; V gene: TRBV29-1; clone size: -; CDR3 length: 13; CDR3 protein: CSVEVLAGGTQYF; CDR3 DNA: TGCAGCGTTGAAGTGCTAGCGGGAGGTACGCAGTATTTT
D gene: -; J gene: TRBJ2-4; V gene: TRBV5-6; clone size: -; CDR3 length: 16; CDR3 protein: CASRPTGTLAKNIQYF; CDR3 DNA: TGTGCCAGCAGACCAACAGGGACCTTAGCCAAAAACATTCAGTACTTC
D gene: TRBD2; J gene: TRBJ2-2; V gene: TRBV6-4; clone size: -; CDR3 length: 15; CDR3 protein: CVRVSGAGGTGELFF; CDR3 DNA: TGTGTCAGGGTTAGCGGCGCGGGGGGCACCGGGGAGCTGTTTTTT
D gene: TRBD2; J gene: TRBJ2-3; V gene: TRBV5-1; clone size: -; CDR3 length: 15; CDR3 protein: CASSWTGLATDTQYF; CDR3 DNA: TGCGCCAGCAGCTGGACGGGACTAGCCACAGATACGCAGTATTTT
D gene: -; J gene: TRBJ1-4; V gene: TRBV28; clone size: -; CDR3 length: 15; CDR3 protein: CASSLRGPSPEKLFF; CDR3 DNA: TGTGCCAGCAGCCTCAGGGGCCCGTCCCCTGAAAAACTGTTTTTT
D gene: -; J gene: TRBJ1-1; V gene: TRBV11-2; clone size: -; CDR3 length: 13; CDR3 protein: CASSPPASTEAFF; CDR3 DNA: TGTGCCAGCAGCCCCCCTGCGAGTACTGAAGCTTTCTTT
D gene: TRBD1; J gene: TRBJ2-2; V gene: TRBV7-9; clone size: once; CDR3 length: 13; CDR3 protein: CASSPTGTGELFF; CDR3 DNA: TGTGCCAGCAGCCCGACAGGGACCGGGGAGCTGTTTTTT
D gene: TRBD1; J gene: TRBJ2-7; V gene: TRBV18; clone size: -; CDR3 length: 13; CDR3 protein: CASSPGTGDEQYF; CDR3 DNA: TGTGCCAGCTCACCAGGGACAGGGGACGAGCAGTACTTC
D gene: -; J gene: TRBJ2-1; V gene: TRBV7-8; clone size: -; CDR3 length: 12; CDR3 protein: CASSLERALQFF; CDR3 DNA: TGTGCCAGCAGCTTAGAAAGGGCCCTGCAGTTCTTC
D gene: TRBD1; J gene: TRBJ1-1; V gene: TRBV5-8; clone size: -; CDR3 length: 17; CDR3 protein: CASSFRGTGSPNTEAFF; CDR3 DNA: TGTGCCAGCAGCTTCCGGGGGACAGGTTCCCCGAACACTGAAGCTTTCTTT
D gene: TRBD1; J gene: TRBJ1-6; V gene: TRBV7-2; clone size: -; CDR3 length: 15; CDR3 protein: CASSPRQGLDSPLHF; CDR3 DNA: TGTGCCAGCAGCCCCCGACAGGGCTTAGATTCACCCCTCCACTTT
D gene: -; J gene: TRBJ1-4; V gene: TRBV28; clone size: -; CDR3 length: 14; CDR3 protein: CASSLTNRVEKLFF; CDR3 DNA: TGTGCCAGCAGTTTAACAAACAGGGTCGAAAAACTGTTTTTT
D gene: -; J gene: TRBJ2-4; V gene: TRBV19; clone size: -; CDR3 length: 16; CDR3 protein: CASSIPRQLAKNIQYF; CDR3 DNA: TGTGCCAGTAGTATACCGCGACAGCTAGCCAAAAACATTCAGTACTTC
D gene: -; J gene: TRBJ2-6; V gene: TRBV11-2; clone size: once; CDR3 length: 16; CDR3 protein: CASSRIQGAGANVLTF; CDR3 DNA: TGTGCCAGCAGCCGCATACAGGGTGCTGGGGCCAACGTCCTGACTTTC
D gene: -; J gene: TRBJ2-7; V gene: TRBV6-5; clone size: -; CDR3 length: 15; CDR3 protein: CASSDYGLRTYEQYF; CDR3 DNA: TGTGCCAGCAGTGACTACGGGCTTCGAACCTACGAGCAGTACTTC
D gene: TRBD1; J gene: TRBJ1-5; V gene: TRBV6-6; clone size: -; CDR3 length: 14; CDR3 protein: CASTKQGASQPQHF; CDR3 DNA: TGTGCCAGCACTAAACAGGGGGCGAGTCAGCCCCAGCATTTT
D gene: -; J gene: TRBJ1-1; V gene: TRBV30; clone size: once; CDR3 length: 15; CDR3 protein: CAWSANGGGGTEAFF; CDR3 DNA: TGTGCCTGGAGCGCAAACGGGGGGGGAGGCACTGAAGCTTTCTTT
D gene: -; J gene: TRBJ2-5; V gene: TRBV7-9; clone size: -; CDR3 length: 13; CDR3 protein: CASSLIGQETQYF; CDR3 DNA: TGTGCCAGCAGCTTAATCGGACAAGAGACCCAGTACTTC
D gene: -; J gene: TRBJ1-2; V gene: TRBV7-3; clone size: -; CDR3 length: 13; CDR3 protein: CASSPALNYGYTF; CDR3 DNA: TGTGCCAGCAGCCCCGCCCTTAACTATGGCTACACCTTC